This T cell receptor (beta chain) was identified during a study of blood T cell repertoires in COVID-19. About the research overall: The samples span acute and convalescent COVID-19 from the United States, Italy and Spain. The cDNA or gDNA used as material had been derived from T cells, B-cell-depleted T cells, or PBMCs.

In Seattle, patients joined the study during active infection and were tracked longitudinally. This CDR3 contains 13 residues. Per the authors' pipeline: Reference gene primer amplification gave estimated nucleated cell counts. Sequencing used immunoSEQ multiplex PCR; TCRdb keeps in-frame clones, though not all of them. That table supplies the V and J calls and clone size; D and trimming were determined from the DNA. The sample has 180,000 or so clones; 85% to 90% are singletons. The sample was peripheral blood. The chain recombines TRBV21-1 with TRBJ2-3; TRBD1 is the table's D call, not checked against the DNA. TRBV21-1 is tagged as a pseudogene. The receptor was isolated from a woman aged 55-75 years with COVID-19, enrolled during active disease. CDR3 coding DNA: TGTGCCAGACCCGACAGGGCCGCTGGTACGCAGTATTTT. Protein: CARPDRAAGTQYF.